This record looks at one T cell receptor (beta chain) sequence and its context. This clonotype was detected ten times or more. The antigen it recognizes is unknown. Base qualities were left out, and no much larger clone turns up one base away. Relative to germline, V is 5 bases shorter and J is 6 bases shorter, with 11 bases between their ends. In the germline V gene, CDR1 corresponds to KGHSH and CDR2 to LQKENI. The CDR3 covers 13 residues, taking in both the cysteine and the phenylalanine. Of all the DNA, just the CDR3 is kept, 39 bases in frame from base 1. Moderately to severely active disease, a Clinical Activity Score of at least 3, a NOSPECS grade of at least 4, and a duration under 3 months were present in ophthalmopathy patients. The study excluded patients with uncontrolled infections, other autoimmune diseases, pregnancy or lactation. Clinical symptoms, serum thyroxine and TRAb, thyroid ultrasound, and orbital computed tomography formed the basis for the diagnoses. Ficoll-Paque density gradient centrifugation was used to isolate PBMCs from around 9.1 ml of fresh peripheral blood. Total RNA was extracted with Trizol reagent, and quality was checked on an Agilent 2100 Bioanalyzer.

The entry originates in a study of T cells in Graves' hyperthyroidism and ophthalmopathy (dated by TCRdb to between 2018 and 2021). For the study in its entirety: Peripheral blood was collected at initial diagnosis, before any treatment. Following sampling, methimazole starting at 30 mg daily was given to hyperthyroidism patients, and high-dose intravenous methylprednisolone was given to ophthalmopathy patients. To identify TCR V-J signatures that set the groups apart, the researchers used a discovery cohort of roughly 100 patients, made up of 43 with Graves' ophthalmopathy and 57 with stable Graves' hyperthyroidism. The paper reports TCR Vbeta CDR3 sequencing of about 140 peripheral blood samples: around 45 ophthalmopathy, 75 to 80 hyperthyroidism and roughly 17 progressor patients. Prospective prediction of ophthalmopathy was tested in an independent validation cohort of 18 hyperthyroidism patients and around 16 patients who later progressed to ophthalmopathy. The 90 to 100 discovery patients were randomly split 7:3 into training and test sets. Thyroid tissue and blood T-cell repertoires from about six Graves' hyperthyroidism patients were also compared in the study.

Overall results and qualifications from the work: A 13 V-J signature model separated ophthalmopathy from stable hyperthyroidism, with about 90% sensitivity and 81.08% specificity in cross-validation and 80%/75% in testing. In validation, progression to ophthalmopathy was predicted by the model with 70.59% sensitivity and approximately 78% specificity, a median of roughly 6 months before onset. Sample size was not statistically predetermined, and investigators were not blinded to group allocation. Most expanded thyroid clonotypes (frequency above 0.001) were also detected in blood, suggesting blood repertoires may reflect thyroid immune responses.

The TCR beta CDR3 regions were amplified from RNA transcripts. The TCR CDR3 was subjected to a first round of RT-PCR using the HTBI primer set and the Qiagen OneStep RT-PCR kit. The libraries were constructed in a second round of multiplex PCR and then size-selected and purified. Paired-end sequencing of the libraries was performed with 100 bp reads on an Illumina HiSeq2000. The authors' pipeline ran thus. SOAPnuke was used to process the raw data, throwing out any read that contained adapters or uncalled bases, had a mean Phred below 15, or lacked an exact constant-primer or identifier match. High-quality paired reads were merged using COPE v1.2.5, and each unique nucleotide sequence was defined as a clonotype. MiTCR v1.1 was used to align clonotypes to the IMGT TRBV, TRBD and TRBJ reference segments. The analysis was restricted to V-J combinations with a frequency above 0.0001, which together covered 99.2% of the repertoires. The TCS score was defined as the ratio of F50 (clonal expansion) to E x V (chaos), calculated using BLOSUM62-based TCRdist between CDR3 peptides within each V-J. Welch's t-statistics and random forest reduced approximately 520 V-J features to 13, which were used in a naive Bayes classifier (R e1071). The public reads were run again by TCRdb, first through fastp at Q25 and then through MiXCR, and only productive beta chains were kept. Each CDR3 protein appears once, grouped with its most common genes and DNA. In this record, the V and J calls reflect TCRdb's handling and not the investigators' own analysis. This sample comprises around 500,000 distinct CDR3 sequences, roughly 16% of them detected only once. The leading ten clones occupy approximately 30% of the sample.

The source of this sequence is a woman in her 30s with Graves' ophthalmopathy. The sequence joins TRBV18 to TRBJ2-1, and perhaps TRBD1 as D gene, on 5 matching bases. The sequencing sample was made of blood. The DNA reads TGTGCCAGCTCATCCCAGGGTGGCAATGAGCAGTTCTTC. This gives the protein CASSSQGGNEQFF.